A single T cell receptor (beta chain) is shown here with its context. This clonotype appeared many times. What antigen it recognizes has not been identified. Qualities for individual bases were not recorded, and no much larger clone is one base off. The data stem from a study of blood T cells in healthy people across ages (dated by TCRdb to between 2014 and 2017). Regarding the research as a whole: In model experiments, template switching captured about one uniquely barcoded TCR beta cDNA molecule for every two T cells. Using deep sequencing normalized with unique cDNA molecular identifiers, the study measured how TCR beta repertoire diversity changes with age. The donors were split into four age groups: young (average 16 years), middle-aged (about 40), aged (over 55) and long-lived (82). To avoid experimental bias, donors of different ages were randomly spread across the sequencing lanes. Two additional independent replicas of 1 million unique cDNA reads from the same blood draw were analyzed for two donors (one aged 18 to 30 and one aged 80 or older). Overall results and qualifications from the work: The percentage of naive T cells measured by flow cytometry correlated strongly with observed TCR beta diversity. Because the CMV infection status of the donors was unknown, age-related changes in expanded clonotypes may potentially have been confounded. Estimates of total diversity based on one million sequenced T cells were regarded as lower bounds and as underestimates. Bulk unsorted PBMC profiling prevented conclusive comparison of naive and antigen-experienced compartments. Observed TCR beta diversity per million T cells fell roughly linearly with age, and a significant reduction was already apparent by age approximately 40. Compared with the aged group, the long-lived group had more naive CD4+ T cells, fewer expanded clones and increased TCR diversity, a pattern suggesting age selection.

Systemically healthy Caucasian individuals from Russia, 39 in total and aged roughly 6 to 100 years, were included as donors. About 10 milliliters of peripheral blood were collected from each donor into EDTA-treated Vacutainer tubes. Ficoll-Paque density-gradient centrifugation was used to isolate PBMCs, with at least 7 million obtained per sample. Total RNA was extracted from PBMCs with Trizol reagent, with at least 5.5 micrograms obtained per sample. For every donor, flow cytometry on a PBMC aliquot measured the percentage of naive CD45RAhigh/CD27high T cells. The library relied on 5' RACE. This sample was sequenced with an Illumina HiSeq 2500. The second PCR ran for about 6 to 12 cycles and used a J-beta primer mix along with a sample-barcoded 5' primer. A unique molecular identifier was introduced onto each TCR beta cDNA molecule by a template-switch 5' adaptor carrying 12 random nucleotides. At least 2.5 million CDR3-containing paired-end reads were obtained from each sample. All of the RNA was converted into first-strand cDNA using the Mint cDNA synthesis kit, with a TRBC-specific oligonucleotide serving as the primer. Following uracil-DNA glycosylase treatment, all cDNA underwent a first 18-cycle PCR with the universal primers M1SS and BC2_uni_R. On the authors' methods: For normalization, 1 million high-quality reads, each with a distinct molecular identifier, were randomly selected from each sample. Instead of being binned into consensus sequences, reads with shared molecular identifiers were discarded. CDR3 identification, clonotype clustering and error correction used MiTCR with a Q25 quality threshold and the strictest error-elimination algorithm. A nonparametric unseen species model with Euler transformation was used to estimate a lower bound on total TCR beta diversity. The raw public data were reprocessed by TCRdb itself: fastp quality trimming at Q25, MiXCR clonotype calling, in-frame beta chains only. All rows with the same CDR3 protein become a single entry with the most common DNA and genes. TCRdb's processing, not the authors', yielded these V and J calls. The sample contains some 640,000 distinct CDR3 sequences, about 30% of them found a single time. The leading ten clones occupy 15% to 17% of the sample.

The CDR3 runs 13 amino acids, cysteine and phenylalanine included. Of all the DNA, just the CDR3 is kept, 39 bases in frame from base 1. V loses 4 bases of germline sequence and J loses 5 bases, and the interval between the two ends is 11 bases. Reading the germline V gene gives CDR1 MNHNS and CDR2 SASEGT. The sequence links TRBV6-1 to TRBJ2-5; possibly the D gene is TRBD2, per 5 matching bases. The receptor's source is a woman aged 80 or older in good health. The sample consisted of blood. Here is the DNA: TGTGCCAGCAGTGGGGGAGCGCGGGAGACCCAGTACTTC. The translation is CASSGGARETQYF.